This paragraph reports one T cell receptor beta chain. The data stem from a study of naive and memory T cell subsets. Both TRBC1 and TRBC2 were covered by a beta constant-region primer of two equimolar oligonucleotides. TCRdb processed the UMI-ligation and nested PCR reads anew with MiXCR; each CDR3 protein has one entry. Seen here are more than 35,000 distinct CDR3 sequences, roughly 15% observed once, and the top ten hold 20% to 25%. Germline CDR1 SNHLY, CDR2 FYNNEI. Trimming removed 4 bases at V and 2 bases at J, with 11 bases between. CDR3 length: 14 residues. This chain connects TRBV2 to TRBJ1-2; no clear D. The origin of this receptor is a human donor in good health. The sequencing input was effector memory CD4+ T cells from blood. The subset here: effector memory, CD45RA- CD27-. The chain's CDR3 is CASSVEGRNYGYTF. The CDR3 nucleotides are TGTGCCAGCAGTGTTGAAGGGCGCAACTATGGCTACACCTTC.